One and the same sample provided the 14 T cell receptor beta chains below, sequenced in a study of metastatic and nonmetastatic thyroid tumors. Via MiXCR, TCRdb re-called the PCR reads. The table records roughly 10,000 clones, approximately 40% of them present only once. None of the patients had undergone any treatment ahead of thyroid surgery. The source material was tumor tissue. All receptors derive from a female donor with papillary thyroid cancer or a benign thyroid nodule (not recorded which). Some clones in this sample may be carry-over from other donors' samples.

This clone was recorded a few times. This chain uses TRBV6-2 or TRBV6-3 with TRBJ1-2, with TRBD1 matching 7 bases. Germline V CDR1 and CDR2: MNHEY, SVGEGT. This CDR3 spans 13 amino acids. V lost 6 bases to trimming and J lost 5 bases; unmatched junction nucleotides: 6. CDR3 coding DNA: TGTGCCAGCAGCCCGACAGGGAATTATGGCTACACCTTC. Its translation: CASSPTGNYGYTF.

The sample holds one count of this clone. This chain uses TRBV11-2 with TRBJ1-1; no firm D call. Germline CDR1 reads SGHAT; CDR2 reads FQNNGV. Trimming took 0 bases from V and 10 from J, leaving 12 bases between them. The CDR3 runs to 13 residues. Here the CDR3 reads CASSLERDAVAFF. The CDR3 nucleotides are TGTGCCAGCAGCTTAGAACGGGATGCAGTAGCTTTCTTT.

The chain joins TRBV11-3 to TRBJ2-1; D might be TRBD2 (5 bases). The V end lost 2 bases, the J end lost 6 bases, and 14 bases lay between the germline ends. The CDR3 is 15 amino acids. Germline V gene data show CDR1 as SGHNT and CDR2 as YENEEA. The DNA for the CDR3 is TGTGCCAGCAGCTTACAAAGGGAGCTACCCAATGAGCAGTTCTTC. Its translation: CASSLQRELPNEQFF.

The V gene is TRBV20-1, the J gene TRBJ1-6, with D maybe TRBD1 (5 bases). V lost 1 base to trimming and J lost 7 bases, with 17 bases between them. The length of the CDR3 is 16 residues. In germline, CDR1 is DFQATT, CDR2 SNEGSKA (reference sequence). CDR3 DNA sequence: TGCAGTGCTAGAGGTTACAGGAGTTTGGCCAATTCACCCCTCCACTTT. It codes for CSARGYRSLANSPLHF.

The J gene is TRBJ2-7, the V gene TRBV5-1; maybe TRBD1 (6 bases). Trimming cost V 0 bases and J 6 bases, with 16 bases left between them. Germline V gene sequence: CDR1 SGHRS, CDR2 YFSETQ. This CDR3 has 15 residues. The CDR3 here is CASSLAVAGESEQYF. The CDR3 DNA reads as TGCGCCAGCAGCTTGGCCGTGGCAGGGGAGTCCGAGCAGTACTTC.

By proportion, this clone is medium-sized. V usage is TRBV12-3 or TRBV12-4 and J usage is TRBJ2-2; D is undetermined. V dropped 4 bases and J dropped 1 base, with 4 bases sitting between them. The CDR3 has 13 residues. DNA of the CDR3: TGTGCCAGCAGTTCCTTGAACACCGGGGAGCTGTTTTTT. Translated: CASSSLNTGELFF.

This clone was detected only a few times. The chain couples TRBV6-1 to TRBJ2-5; 7 positions agree with TRBD2. CDR1 MNHNS and CDR2 SASEGT come from the germline V gene. The CDR3 extends over 13 amino acids. J was trimmed by 1 base and V by 8 bases; bases with no gene match: 4. The CDR3 DNA reads as TGTGCCAGCGGAGCGGGACCCCAAGAGACCCAGTACTTC. Protein product: CASGAGPQETQYF.

The chain uses TRBV20-1 and TRBJ2-4; TRBD1 aligns across 8 bases. The V gene end was trimmed by 5 bases and the J gene end by 8 bases; junction bases not matched to a gene: 11. CDR1 is DFQATT, CDR2 SNEGSKA, per germline (reference sequence). This CDR3 has 14 amino acids. The CDR3 bases are TGCAGTGCTCGGCCTCGGACAGGGTTGGACATTCAGTACTTC. This codes for CSARPRTGLDIQYF.

This clone is classed as medium-sized. The chain is built from TRBV12-3 or TRBV12-4 and TRBJ1-2; 7 positions match TRBD1. Trimming removed 6 bases from V and 4 bases from J; junction bases left unmatched: 5. CDR3 length: 13 residues. The CDR3 protein is CASSPGQIYGYTF. CDR3 nucleotides: TGTGCCAGCAGCCCGGGACAGATCTATGGCTACACCTTC.

In its sample, this clone ranks as medium-sized (0.01 to 0.1%). The genes are TRBV5-1 and TRBJ1-6; a possible D gene is TRBD1 (6 bases). Germline-derived CDR1 and CDR2 are SGHRS and YFSETQ. The CDR3 sequence is 13 residues long. With 4 bases removed from V and 5 bases from J, the gap between germline ends came to 7 bases. The CDR3 is CASSRGDNSPLHF. CDR3 in DNA: TGCGCCAGCAGCAGGGGGGATAATTCACCCCTCCACTTT.

This clone is medium-sized in the sample. The chain recombines TRBV7-8 with TRBJ2-2, with D possibly TRBD2 on 5 matching bases. Per germline, CDR1 SGHVS and CDR2 FQNEAQ. The V end was cut by 7 bases, the J end by 2 bases, with 17 bases between. The CDR3 runs to 16 residues. The CDR3 DNA is TGTGCCAGCAAAGAAGAGGGAATTATCAACACCGGGGAGCTGTTTTTT. Protein product: CASKEEGIINTGELFF. The whole variable domain, remainder taken from reference TRBV7-8 and TRBJ2-2, is GAGVSQSPRYKVAKRGQDVALRCDPISGHVSLFWYQQALGQGPEFLTYFQNEAQLDKSGLPSDRFFAERPEGSVSTLKIQRTQQEDSAVYLCASKEEGIINTGELFFGEGSRLTVL.

This clone is medium-sized in the sample. This chain uses TRBV19 with TRBJ2-3, with 8 nucleotides matching TRBD2. The V gene end was trimmed by 8 bases and the J gene end by 4 bases; junction bases not matched to a gene: 5. CDR1 and CDR2 (germline): LNHDA, SQIVND (reference sequence). This CDR3 region has 13 residues. The CDR3: CASQTSGADTQYF. The CDR3 region has the DNA TGTGCCAGTCAAACTAGCGGTGCAGATACGCAGTATTTT.

In its sample, this clone is medium-sized. The CDR3: CAIKGRDTGELFF. The CDR3, as DNA: TGTGCCATCAAGGGTAGGGACACCGGGGAGCTGTTTTTT. V gene TRBV10-3 combines with J gene TRBJ2-2; no clear D gene. The length of the CDR3 is 13 residues. Germline lookup yields CDR1 ENHRY and CDR2 SYGVKD. Trimming stripped 7 bases from V and 3 bases from J, with 9 bases between.

The rearrangement uses TRBV12-3 or TRBV12-4 and TRBJ1-3; D gene uncertain. Trimming stripped 6 bases from V and 9 bases from J, with 18 bases between. The CDR3 contains 14 residues. CDR3 sequence reads: CASRIPGPGFTIYF. The CDR3 DNA reads TGTGCCAGCAGAATTCCGGGCCCTGGTTTCACCATATATTTT.